This TCR beta chain was identified during a study of blood T cell repertoires in COVID-19 (dated by TCRdb to the early 2020s). About the study as a whole: Collaborator samples came from the United States, Italy and Spain and covered acute and convalescent phases of COVID-19. The material from the prospective study consisted of cDNA or gDNA derived from T cells, B-cell-depleted T cells, or PBMCs. The dataset comprised deeply sampled blood TCRbeta repertoires from subjects exposed to, actively infected with, or recovered from COVID-19. The repertoires were made available in a free public database intended to serve as a resource for research on the immune response to SARS-CoV-2. The samples were drawn from the first 160 participants of the ongoing ImmuneRACE study and from about 1,200 subjects provided by 6 global collaborators. Sample metadata almost always included a de-identified subject ID, COVID-19 status, age in years and sex. Where available, HLA class I and class II types were taken from metadata supplied by the sample provider and were not determined by assay-based typing. What the research found in general, with its limitations: How much clinical and demographic metadata was included differed by source and by participant, and the metadata was provided uncurated.

Details on this clone: Which antigen it targets is not known. No much larger clone exists at a distance of one base, and base qualities are not known.

TCRbeta CDR3 regions were amplified from genomic DNA by means of the immunoSEQ Assay, a bias-controlled multiplex PCR. In the original analysis: Nucleated cell counts per sample were estimated from amplification of reference gene primers within the assay. To quantify the absolute abundance of each unique TCRbeta CDR3 rearrangement, sequence reads were collapsed and filtered. For each sample, productive Simpson clonality was calculated by taking the square root of Simpson's diversity index across productive rearrangements. TCRdb stores this immuneACCESS table with in-frame sequences only. Part of the clones is absent; in the studies checked, under half of the shortfall reflects unresolved V genes, and no reason is known for the rest. The V and J calls and the clone size are those of that table, but D and trimming were determined from the DNA. Across this sample there are roughly 200,000 clones, with about 88% seen only once. The biggest ten clones account for about 4% of the sample.

V loses 1 base, J loses 4 bases, and the germline ends lie 8 bases apart. The germline V gene supplies CDR1 SGHTA and CDR2 FQGNSA. Its CDR3 holds 14 amino acids, cysteine through phenylalanine. The CDR3 DNA has 42 bases and is translated from base 1. Participants in the prospective study were aged roughly 18 to 90 years, lived in about two dozen United States geographic areas, and enrolled through a virtual design. To assign participants to cohorts, the prospective study relied on clinical history that participants themselves reported in a screening survey and a study questionnaire. Exposed participants had been in contact with someone with a PCR-confirmed or clinician-diagnosed COVID-19 case within 2 weeks of study entry. Mobile phlebotomists in the prospective study collected whole blood, serum and a nasopharyngeal or oropharyngeal swab from every participant. Over an approximately 2-month period, participants in the prospective study had the option of providing additional blood draws and questionnaires. Blood samples from the prospective study were shipped frozen or at room temperature prior to DNA extraction.

The receptor was derived from a woman in her thirties who had been exposed to COVID-19. The sequenced sample was PBMCs or T cells enriched from blood (not recorded which). The V and J genes are TRBV7-2 and TRBJ1-5; the D gene is unclear. The DNA reads as follows: TGTGCCAGCAGCTTAGGTGCAGGTAATCAGCCCCAGCATTTT. The translation is CASSLGAGNQPQHF.